This TCR beta chain comes out of a study of T cell clonality in common variable immunodeficiency. Equal genomic DNA amounts from CVID and control samples were sequenced. Repertoires were generated with immunoSEQ multiplex PCR, while TCRdb's copy carries only in-frame clones and drops some. This sample carries about 28,000 clones, none of them present only once. The CDR3 runs 11 residues. The V and J ends lost 8 bases and 1 base respectively, with 6 bases between them. Per the germline V gene, CDR1 is SEHNR and CDR2 is FQNEAQ (reference sequence). Ten or more counts support this clone. The antigen is unknown. The read finishes 3 residues shy of the CDR3 end, and the germline J gene is used to complete it. Study-wide results and caveats: Compared with controls, CVID subjects had fewer shared TCRbeta clones. CVID subjects showed higher TCRbeta clonality than healthy controls. Common variable immunodeficiency TCR beta sequences reportedly had fewer deletions and N-nucleotide insertions.

The sequencing sample was made of peripheral blood mononuclear cells. The V gene is TRBV7-9, the J gene TRBJ2-7, with no clear D. The TCR was taken from a person aged 18 to 69 in good health. The CDR3 reads CASGGSYEQYF. The CDR3 DNA, read in part, is TGTGCCAGCGGCGGTTCCTACGAG.